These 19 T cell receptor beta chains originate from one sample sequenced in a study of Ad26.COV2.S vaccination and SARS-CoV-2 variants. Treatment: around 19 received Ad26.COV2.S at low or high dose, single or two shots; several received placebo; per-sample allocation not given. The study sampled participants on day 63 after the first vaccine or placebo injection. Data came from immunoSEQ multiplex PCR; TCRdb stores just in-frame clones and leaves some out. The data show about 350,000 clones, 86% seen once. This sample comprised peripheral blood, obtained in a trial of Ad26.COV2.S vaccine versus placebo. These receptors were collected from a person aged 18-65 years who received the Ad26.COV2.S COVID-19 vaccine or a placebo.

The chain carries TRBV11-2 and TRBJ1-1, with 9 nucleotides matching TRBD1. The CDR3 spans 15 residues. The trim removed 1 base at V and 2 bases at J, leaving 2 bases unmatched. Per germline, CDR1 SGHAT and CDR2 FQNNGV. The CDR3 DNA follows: TGTGCCAGCAGCTTAGCGGACAGGGGTAACACTGAAGCTTTCTTT. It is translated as CASSLADRGNTEAFF.

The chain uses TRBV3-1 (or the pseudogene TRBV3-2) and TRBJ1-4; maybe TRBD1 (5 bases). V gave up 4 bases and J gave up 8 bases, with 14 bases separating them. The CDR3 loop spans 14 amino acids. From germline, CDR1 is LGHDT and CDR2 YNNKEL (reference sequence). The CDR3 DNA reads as TGTGCCAGCAGCCTTGTTCGTGGGGGGGAAAAACTGTTTTTT. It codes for CASSLVRGGEKLFF.

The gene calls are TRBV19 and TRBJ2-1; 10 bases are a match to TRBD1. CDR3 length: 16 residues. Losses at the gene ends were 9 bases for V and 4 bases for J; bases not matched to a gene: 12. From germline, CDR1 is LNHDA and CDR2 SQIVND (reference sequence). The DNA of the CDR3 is TGTGCCAGGAGACGGTGGGACAGGGGTTGGTACAATGAGCAGTTCTTC. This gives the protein CARRRWDRGWYNEQFF.

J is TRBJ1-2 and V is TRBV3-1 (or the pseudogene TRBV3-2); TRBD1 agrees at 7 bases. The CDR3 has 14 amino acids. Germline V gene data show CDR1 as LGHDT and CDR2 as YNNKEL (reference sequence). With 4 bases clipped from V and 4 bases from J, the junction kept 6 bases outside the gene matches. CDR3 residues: CASSPWQGGYGYTF. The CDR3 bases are TGTGCCAGCAGCCCTTGGCAGGGGGGCTATGGCTACACCTTC.

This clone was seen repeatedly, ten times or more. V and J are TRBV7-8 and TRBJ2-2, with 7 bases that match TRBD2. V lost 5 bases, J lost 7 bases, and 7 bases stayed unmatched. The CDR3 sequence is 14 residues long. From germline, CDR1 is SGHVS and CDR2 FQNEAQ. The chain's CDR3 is CASSLTSSGGELFF. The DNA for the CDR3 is TGTGCCAGCAGCCTTACCTCTAGCGGCGGGGAGCTGTTTTTT.

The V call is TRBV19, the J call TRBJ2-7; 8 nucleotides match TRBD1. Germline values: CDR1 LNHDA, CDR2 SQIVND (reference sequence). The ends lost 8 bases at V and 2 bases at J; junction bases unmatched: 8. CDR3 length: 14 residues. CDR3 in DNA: TGTGCCAGTTCCGGGACAGGAGGGGCCTACGAGCAGTACTTC. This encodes CASSGTGGAYEQYF.

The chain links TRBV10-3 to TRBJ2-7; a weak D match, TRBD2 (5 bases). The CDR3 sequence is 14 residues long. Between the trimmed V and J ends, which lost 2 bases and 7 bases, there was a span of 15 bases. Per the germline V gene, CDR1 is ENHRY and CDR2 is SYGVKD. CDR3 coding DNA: TGTGCCATCAGTGAGAGTGTCGGGTCGGGGGAGCAGTACTTC. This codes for CAISESVGSGEQYF.

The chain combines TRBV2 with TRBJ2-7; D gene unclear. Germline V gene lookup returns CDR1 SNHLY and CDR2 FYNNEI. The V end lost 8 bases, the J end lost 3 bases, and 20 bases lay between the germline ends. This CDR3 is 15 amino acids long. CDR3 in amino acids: CASLPNWAGDYEQYF. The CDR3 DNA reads TGTGCCAGCCTGCCAAATTGGGCCGGCGACTACGAGCAGTACTTC.

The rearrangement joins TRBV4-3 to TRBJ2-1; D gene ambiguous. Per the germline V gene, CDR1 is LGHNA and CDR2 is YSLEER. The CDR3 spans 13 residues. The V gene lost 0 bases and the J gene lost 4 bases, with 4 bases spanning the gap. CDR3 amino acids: CASSQDIYNEQFF. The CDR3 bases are TGCGCCAGCAGCCAAGACATTTACAATGAGCAGTTCTTC.

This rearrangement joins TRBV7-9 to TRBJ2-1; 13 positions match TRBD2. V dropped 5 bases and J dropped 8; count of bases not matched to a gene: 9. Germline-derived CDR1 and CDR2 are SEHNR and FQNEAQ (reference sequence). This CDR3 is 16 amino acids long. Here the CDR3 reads CASSPRTSGRAHEQFF. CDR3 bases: TGTGCCAGCAGCCCGCGAACTAGCGGGAGGGCCCATGAGCAGTTCTTC.

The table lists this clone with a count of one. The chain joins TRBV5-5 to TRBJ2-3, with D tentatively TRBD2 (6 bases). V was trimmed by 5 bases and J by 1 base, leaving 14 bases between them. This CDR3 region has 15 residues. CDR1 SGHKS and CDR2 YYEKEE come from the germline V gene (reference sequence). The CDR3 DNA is TGTGCCAGCAGTCTGGAGGGCGTCGGCACAGATACGCAGTATTTT. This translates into CASSLEGVGTDTQYF.

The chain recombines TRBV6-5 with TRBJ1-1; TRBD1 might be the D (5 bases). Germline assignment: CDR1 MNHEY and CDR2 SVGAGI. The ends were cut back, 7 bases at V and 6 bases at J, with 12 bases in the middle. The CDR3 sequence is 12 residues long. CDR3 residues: CASTGGRAEAFF. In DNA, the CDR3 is TGTGCCAGCACCGGGGGTAGGGCTGAAGCTTTCTTT.

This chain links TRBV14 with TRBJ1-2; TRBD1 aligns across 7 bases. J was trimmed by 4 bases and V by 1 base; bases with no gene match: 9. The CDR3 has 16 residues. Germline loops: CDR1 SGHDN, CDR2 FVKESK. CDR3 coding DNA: TGTGCCAGCAGCCAAGTAAGTCAGGGGGTCAGCTATGGCTACACCTTC. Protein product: CASSQVSQGVSYGYTF. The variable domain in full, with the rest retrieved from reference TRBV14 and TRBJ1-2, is EAGVTQFPSHSVIEKGQTVTLRCDPISGHDNLYWYRRVMGKEIKFLLHFVKESKQDESGMPNNRFLAERTGGTYSTLKVQPAELEDSGVYFCASSQVSQGVSYGYTFGSGTRLTVV.

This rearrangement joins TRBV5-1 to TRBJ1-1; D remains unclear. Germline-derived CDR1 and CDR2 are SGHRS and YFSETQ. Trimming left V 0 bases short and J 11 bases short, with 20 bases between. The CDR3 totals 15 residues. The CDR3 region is CASSLGPERALGAFF. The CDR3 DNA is TGCGCCAGCAGCTTGGGTCCAGAGCGGGCTCTTGGCGCTTTCTTT.

The CDR3 DNA sequence: TGTGCCAGCAGCGTCTCGGGGGAGGTGGGCACCGGGGAGCTGTTTTTT. Protein sequence: CASSVSGEVGTGELFF. The rearrangement links TRBV9 to TRBJ2-2; TRBD2 is a possible D gene (6 bases). Germline assignment: CDR1 SGDLS and CDR2 YYNGEE. The CDR3 totals 16 residues. Trimming removed 2 bases at V and 4 bases at J, with 15 bases between. Looking up the rest from reference TRBV9 and TRBJ2-2 gives the full variable domain: DSGVTQTPKHLITATGQRVTLRCSPRSGDLSVYWYQQSLDQGLQFLIQYYNGEERAKGNILERFSAQQFPDLHSELNLSSLELGDSALYFCASSVSGEVGTGELFFGEGSRLTVL.

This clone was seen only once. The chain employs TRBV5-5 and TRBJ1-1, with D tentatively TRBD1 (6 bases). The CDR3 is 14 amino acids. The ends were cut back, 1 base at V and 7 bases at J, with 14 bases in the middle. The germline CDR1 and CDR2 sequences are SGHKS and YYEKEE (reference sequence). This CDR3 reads CASSLRAGVSEAFF. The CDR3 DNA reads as TGTGCCAGCAGCTTGCGGGCAGGGGTAAGTGAAGCTTTCTTT.

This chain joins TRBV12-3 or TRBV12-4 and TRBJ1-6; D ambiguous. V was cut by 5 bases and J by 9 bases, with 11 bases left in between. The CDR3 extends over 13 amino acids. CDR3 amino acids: CASSPIGTSPLHF. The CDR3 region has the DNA TGTGCCAGCAGTCCAATTGGAACTTCACCCCTCCACTTT.

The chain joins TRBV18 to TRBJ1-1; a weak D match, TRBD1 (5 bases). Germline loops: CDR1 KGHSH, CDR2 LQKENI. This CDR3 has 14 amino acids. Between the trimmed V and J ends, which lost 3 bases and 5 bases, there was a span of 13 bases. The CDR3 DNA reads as TGTGCCAGCTCACCCGGGGGGGATCGAACTGAAGCTTTCTTT. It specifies CASSPGGDRTEAFF.

This CDR3 is CASSPPLFAGGPGEQFF. In DNA, the CDR3 is TGTGCCAGCAGTCCCCCCCTTTTTGCGGGGGGGCCGGGTGAGCAGTTCTTC. The V call is TRBV27, the J call TRBJ2-1; TRBD2 aligns across 9 bases. This CDR3 contains 17 residues. Germline loops: CDR1 MNHEY, CDR2 SMNVEV (reference sequence). V lost 5 bases to trimming and J lost 9 bases; unmatched junction nucleotides: 17.